A selection of T cell receptor beta chains follows, all from one sample in a study of T cells expressing NK-cell markers. Reanalyzing the 5' RACE reads, TCRdb keeps one entry per CDR3 protein, without DNA. The sample holds about 400,000 distinct CDR3 sequences. Sequencing was done on a sample of blood T cells: a sorted CD56 or NKG2C T cell subset, CD4+ or CD8+ T cells, or bulk PBMC T cells (not recorded which). The source of these receptors is a woman in her forties or fifties in good health. Each CDR3 is given with its conserved first and last residue.

CDR3 | J | V
CASSLIRLAGTTDTQYF | TRBJ2-3 | TRBV7-3
CSARGPVGGYEQYF | TRBJ2-7 | TRBV20-1
CASSSLAGVSRELFF | TRBJ2-2 | TRBV6-5
CSARDRAFSSGNTIYF | TRBJ1-3 | TRBV20-1
CSVTGTGGYTGELFF | TRBJ2-2 | TRBV29-1
CATSRARLAEAEQFF | TRBJ2-1 | TRBV15
CASSATTDTQYF | TRBJ2-3 | TRBV10-2
CASSFIFGQGGETQYF | TRBJ2-5 | TRBV6-5
CSPTTSGPGGETQYF | TRBJ2-5 | TRBV20-1
CSVEAQPSYGYTF | TRBJ1-2 | TRBV29-1
CASSWRKRETQYF | TRBJ2-5 | TRBV28
CASSPWTGIPEAFF | TRBJ1-1 | TRBV3-1
CASSTAGGMNTEAFF | TRBJ1-1 | TRBV9
CASSPRQGEKLFF | TRBJ1-4 | TRBV18
CSVYGTVGNSEAFF | TRBJ1-1 | TRBV29-1